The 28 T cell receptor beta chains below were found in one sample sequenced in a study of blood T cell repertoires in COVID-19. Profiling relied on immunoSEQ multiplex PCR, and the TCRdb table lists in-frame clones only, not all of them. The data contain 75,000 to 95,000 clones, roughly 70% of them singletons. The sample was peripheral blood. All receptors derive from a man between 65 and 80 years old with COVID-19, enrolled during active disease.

The CDR3 spells CASSFGPYNEQFF. CDR3 sequence (DNA): TGTGCCAGCAGTTTCGGTCCTTACAATGAGCAGTTCTTC. This chain joins TRBV27 and TRBJ2-1; D not certain. V was shortened by 3 bases and J by 4 bases, with 7 bases between the two germline ends. The V gene's germline CDR1 is MNHEY and CDR2 SMNVEV (reference sequence). This CDR3 region has 13 residues.

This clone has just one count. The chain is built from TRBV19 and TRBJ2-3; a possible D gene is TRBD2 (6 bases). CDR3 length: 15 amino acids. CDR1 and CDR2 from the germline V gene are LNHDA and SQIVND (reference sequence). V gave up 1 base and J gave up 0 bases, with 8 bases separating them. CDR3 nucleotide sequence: TGTGCCAGTAGTATAGCGGCGGGAAGCACAGATACGCAGTATTTT. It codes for CASSIAAGSTDTQYF.

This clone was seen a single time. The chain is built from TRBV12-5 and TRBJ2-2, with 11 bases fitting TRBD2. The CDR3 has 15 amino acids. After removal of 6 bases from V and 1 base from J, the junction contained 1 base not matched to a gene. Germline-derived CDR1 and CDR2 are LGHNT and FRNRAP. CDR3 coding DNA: TGTGCTAGTGGCACTAGCGGGAGGAACACCGGGGAGCTGTTTTTT. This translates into CASGTSGRNTGELFF.

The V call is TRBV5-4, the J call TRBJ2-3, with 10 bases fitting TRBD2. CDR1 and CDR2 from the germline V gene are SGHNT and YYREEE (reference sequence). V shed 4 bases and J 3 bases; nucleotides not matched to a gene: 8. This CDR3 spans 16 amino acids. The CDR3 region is CASSPTSGRVTDTQYF. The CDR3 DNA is TGTGCCAGCAGCCCCACGAGCGGGAGGGTGACAGATACGCAGTATTTT.

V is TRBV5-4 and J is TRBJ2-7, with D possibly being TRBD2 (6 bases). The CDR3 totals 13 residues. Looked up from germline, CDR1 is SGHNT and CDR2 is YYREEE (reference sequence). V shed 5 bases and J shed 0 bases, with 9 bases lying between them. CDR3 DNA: TGTGCCAGCAGGCGGGGAAGCTCCTACGAGCAGTACTTC. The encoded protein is CASRRGSSYEQYF.

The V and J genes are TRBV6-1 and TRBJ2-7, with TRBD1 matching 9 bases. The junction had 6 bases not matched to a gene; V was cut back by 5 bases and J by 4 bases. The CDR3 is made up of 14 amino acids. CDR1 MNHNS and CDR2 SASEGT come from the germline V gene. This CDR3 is CASSTGQGVYEQYF. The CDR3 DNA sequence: TGTGCCAGCAGTACGGGACAGGGAGTTTACGAGCAGTACTTC.

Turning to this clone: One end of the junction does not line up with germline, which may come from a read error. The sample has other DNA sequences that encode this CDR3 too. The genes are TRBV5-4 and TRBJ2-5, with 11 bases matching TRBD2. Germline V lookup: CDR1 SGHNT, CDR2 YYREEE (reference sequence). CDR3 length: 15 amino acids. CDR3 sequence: CASSLGTSGQETQYF. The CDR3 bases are TGTGCTAGCAGCTTAGGGACTAGCGGTCAAGAGACCCAGTACTTC.

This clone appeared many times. In nucleotides, the CDR3 is TGCGCCAGCAGCCAAGCGGTAAGGAGCTCCTACGAGCAGTACTTC. This codes for CASSQAVRSSYEQYF. This chain links TRBV4-3 with TRBJ2-7; D gene ambiguous. V lost 1 base and J lost 0, with 10 bases in between. Germline CDR1 is LGHNA and CDR2 is YSLEER. The CDR3 length is 15 residues.

This CDR3 reads CASSPWSGSGNTIYF. Here the CDR3 DNA reads TGTGCCAGCAGTCCCTGGAGCGGCTCTGGAAACACCATATATTTT. The chain links TRBV6-5 to TRBJ1-3; D gene ambiguous. Trimming stripped 5 bases from V and 0 bases from J, with 11 bases between. This CDR3 comprises 15 residues. Per the germline V gene, CDR1 is MNHEY and CDR2 is SVGAGI.

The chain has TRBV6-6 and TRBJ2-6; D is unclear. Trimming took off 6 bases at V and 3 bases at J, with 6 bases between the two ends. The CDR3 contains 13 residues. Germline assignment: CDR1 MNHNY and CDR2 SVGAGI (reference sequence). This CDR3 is CASSTVGANVLTF. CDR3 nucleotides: TGTGCCAGCAGCACAGTTGGGGCCAACGTCCTGACTTTC.

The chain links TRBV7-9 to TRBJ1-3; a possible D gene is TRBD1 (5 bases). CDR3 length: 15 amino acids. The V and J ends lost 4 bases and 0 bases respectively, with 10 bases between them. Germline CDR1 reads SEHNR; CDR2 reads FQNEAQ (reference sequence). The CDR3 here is CASSWGPSSGNTIYF. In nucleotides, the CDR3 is TGTGCCAGCAGCTGGGGCCCTTCCTCTGGAAACACCATATATTTT.

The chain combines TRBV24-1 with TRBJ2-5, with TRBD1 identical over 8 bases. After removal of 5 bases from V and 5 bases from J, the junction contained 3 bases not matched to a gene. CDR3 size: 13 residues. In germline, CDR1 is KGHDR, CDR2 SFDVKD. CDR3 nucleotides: TGTGCCACCAGTGGACAGGGGAGGGAGACCCAGTACTTC. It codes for CATSGQGRETQYF.

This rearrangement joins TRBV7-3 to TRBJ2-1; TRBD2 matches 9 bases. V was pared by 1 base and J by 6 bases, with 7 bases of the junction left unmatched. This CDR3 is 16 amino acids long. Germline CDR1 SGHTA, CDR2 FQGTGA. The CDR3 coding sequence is TGTGCCAGCAGCTTAAATGGAGCGGGAGGAGGCAATGAGCAGTTCTTC. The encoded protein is CASSLNGAGGGNEQFF.

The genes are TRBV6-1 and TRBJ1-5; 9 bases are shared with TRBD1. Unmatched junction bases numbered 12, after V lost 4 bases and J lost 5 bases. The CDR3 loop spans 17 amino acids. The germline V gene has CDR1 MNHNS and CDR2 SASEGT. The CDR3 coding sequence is TGTGCCAGCAGTGCCAGAAATTTACAGGGGGCTTATCAGCCCCAGCATTTT. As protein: CASSARNLQGAYQPQHF.

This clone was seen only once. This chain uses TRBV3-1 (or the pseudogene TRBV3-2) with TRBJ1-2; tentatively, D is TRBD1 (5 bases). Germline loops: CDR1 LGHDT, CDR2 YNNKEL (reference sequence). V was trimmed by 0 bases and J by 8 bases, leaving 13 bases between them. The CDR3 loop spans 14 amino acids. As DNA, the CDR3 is TGTGCCAGCAGCCAAGATACGGGGACTGGGGGCTACACCTTC. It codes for CASSQDTGTGGYTF.

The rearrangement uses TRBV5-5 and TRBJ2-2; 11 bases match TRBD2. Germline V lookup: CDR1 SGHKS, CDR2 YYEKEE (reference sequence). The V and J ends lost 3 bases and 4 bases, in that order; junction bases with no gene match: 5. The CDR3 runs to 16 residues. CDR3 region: CASSWPGLAVTGELFF. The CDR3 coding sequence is TGTGCCAGCAGCTGGCCGGGACTAGCGGTCACCGGGGAGCTGTTTTTT.

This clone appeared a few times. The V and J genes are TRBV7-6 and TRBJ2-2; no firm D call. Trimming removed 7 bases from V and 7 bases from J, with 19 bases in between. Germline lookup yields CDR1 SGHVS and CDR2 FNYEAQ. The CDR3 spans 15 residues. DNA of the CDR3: TGTGCCAGCACTCAACAAGAGGTTTATGGCGGGGAGCTGTTTTTT. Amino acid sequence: CASTQQEVYGGELFF.

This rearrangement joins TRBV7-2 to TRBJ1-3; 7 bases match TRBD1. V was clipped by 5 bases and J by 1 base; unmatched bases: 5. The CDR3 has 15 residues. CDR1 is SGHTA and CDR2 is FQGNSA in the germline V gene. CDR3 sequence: CASSDRDRSGNTIYF. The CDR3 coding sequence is TGTGCCAGCAGCGACCGGGACAGATCTGGAAACACCATATATTTT.

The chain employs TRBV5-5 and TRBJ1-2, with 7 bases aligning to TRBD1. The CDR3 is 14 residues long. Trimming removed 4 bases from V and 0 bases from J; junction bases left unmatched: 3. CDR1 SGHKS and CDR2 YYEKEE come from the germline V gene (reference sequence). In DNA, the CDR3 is TGTGCCAGCAGCCGGGACAGCACTAACTATGGCTACACCTTC. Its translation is CASSRDSTNYGYTF.

For the CDR3, the DNA is TGCGCCAGCAGCCAGCCCAGGGGCGCTGGGGCCAACGTCCTGACTTTC. Its protein is CASSQPRGAGANVLTF. This chain links TRBV4-1 with TRBJ2-6, with D possibly being TRBD1 (6 bases). This CDR3 is built from 16 residues. Trimming removed 3 bases from V and 2 bases from J, with 11 bases in between. CDR1 is MGHRA, CDR2 YSYEKL, per germline.

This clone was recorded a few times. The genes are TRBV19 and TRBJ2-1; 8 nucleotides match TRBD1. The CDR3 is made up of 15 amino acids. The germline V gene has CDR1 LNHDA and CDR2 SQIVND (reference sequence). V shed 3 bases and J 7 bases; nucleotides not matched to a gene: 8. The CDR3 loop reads CASSIGQGARNEQFF. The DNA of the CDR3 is TGTGCCAGTAGTATTGGGCAGGGGGCGCGGAATGAGCAGTTCTTC.

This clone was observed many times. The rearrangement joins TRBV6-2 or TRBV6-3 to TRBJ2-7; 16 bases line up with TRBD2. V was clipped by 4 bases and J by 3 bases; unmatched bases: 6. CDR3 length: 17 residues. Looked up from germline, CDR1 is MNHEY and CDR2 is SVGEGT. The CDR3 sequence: CASSSGTSGRAIYEQYF. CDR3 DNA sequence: TGTGCCAGCAGTTCCGGGACTAGCGGGAGGGCCATCTACGAGCAGTACTTC.

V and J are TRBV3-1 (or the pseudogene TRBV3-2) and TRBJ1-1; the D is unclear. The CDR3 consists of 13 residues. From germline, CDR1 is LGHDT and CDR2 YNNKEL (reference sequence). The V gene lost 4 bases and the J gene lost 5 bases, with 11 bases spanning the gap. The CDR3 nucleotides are TGTGCCAGCAGCCGTTCCGGTCATACTGAAGCTTTCTTT. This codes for CASSRSGHTEAFF.

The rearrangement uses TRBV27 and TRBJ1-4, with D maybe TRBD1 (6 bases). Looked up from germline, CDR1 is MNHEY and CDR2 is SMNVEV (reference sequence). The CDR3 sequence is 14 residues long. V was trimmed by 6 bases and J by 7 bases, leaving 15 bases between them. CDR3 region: CASRLTGRVEKLFF. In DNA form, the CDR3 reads TGTGCCAGCAGATTAACAGGGCGAGTTGAAAAACTGTTTTTT.

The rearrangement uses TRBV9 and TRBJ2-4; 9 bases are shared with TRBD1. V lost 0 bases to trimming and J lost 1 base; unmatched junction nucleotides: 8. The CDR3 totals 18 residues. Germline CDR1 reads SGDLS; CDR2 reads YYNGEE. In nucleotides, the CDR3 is TGTGCCAGCAGCGTAGATTCGGGACAGGGTATGGCCAAAAACATTCAGTACTTC. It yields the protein CASSVDSGQGMAKNIQYF.

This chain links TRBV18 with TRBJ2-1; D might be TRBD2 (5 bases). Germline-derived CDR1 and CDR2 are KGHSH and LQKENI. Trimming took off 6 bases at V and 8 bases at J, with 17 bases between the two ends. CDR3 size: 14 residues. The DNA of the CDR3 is TGTGCCAGCTCCCCAGACTATAGCAGCCATGAGCAGTTCTTC. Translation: CASSPDYSSHEQFF. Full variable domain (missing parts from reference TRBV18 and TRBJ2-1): NAGVMQNPRHLVRRRGQEARLRCSPMKGHSHVYWYRQLPEEGLKFMVYLQKENIIDESGMPKERFSAEFPKEGPSILRIQQVVRGDSAAYFCASSPDYSSHEQFFGPGTRLTVL.

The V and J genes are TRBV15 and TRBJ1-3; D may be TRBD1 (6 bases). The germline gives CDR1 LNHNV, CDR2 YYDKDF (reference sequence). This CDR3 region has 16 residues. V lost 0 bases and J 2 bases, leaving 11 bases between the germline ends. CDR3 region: CATSRDLRGTGNTIYF. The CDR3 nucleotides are TGTGCCACCAGCAGAGATCTCAGGGGAACTGGAAACACCATATATTTT.

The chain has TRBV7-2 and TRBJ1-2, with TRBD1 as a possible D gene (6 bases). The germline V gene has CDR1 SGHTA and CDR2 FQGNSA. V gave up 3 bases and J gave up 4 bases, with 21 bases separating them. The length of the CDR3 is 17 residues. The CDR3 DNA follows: TGTGCCAGCAGCTTGGATCCTTATAGGGGGAGCGGCTATGGCTACACCTTC. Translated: CASSLDPYRGSGYGYTF.